One TCR beta chain is described in this entry. Its matching antigen is unknown. This sample stems from a study of T cells after posttransplantation cyclophosphamide. The related graft donor's blood sample was taken on the day of bone marrow donation. The study, taken as a whole, reports: Later post-transplant blood repertoires were often dominated by donor CD8+ memory clones.

Trimming took 4 bases from V and 5 from J; bases not matched to a gene: 13. This CDR3 has 16 amino acids. The germline V gene encodes CDR1 LNHDA and CDR2 SQIVND (reference sequence). Repertoires were generated with immunoSEQ multiplex PCR, while TCRdb's copy carries only in-frame clones and drops some. The sample contains 18,000 or so clones, over 80% of which appear only once. Material for sequencing was memory CD4+ T cells sorted from blood. This sequence originates from a man younger than 40 in good health and a related stem cell transplant donor. The chain couples TRBV19 to TRBJ2-5, with 7 bases aligning to TRBD2. The CDR3 sequence: CASSRNRGGSEETQYF. Here the CDR3 DNA reads TGTGCCAGTAGTAGAAACCGCGGGGGTTCTGAGGAGACCCAGTACTTC.